This T cell receptor (beta chain) was obtained from a study of CD8 T cells in Susac syndrome. Regarding the study as a whole: Across the total CD8+ repertoires, some 15 Susac-specific public clones were found. The CD8+ TEMRA repertoires yielded about 5 such clones.

J gave up 9 bases and V 1 base, and 8 bases lay outside the gene matches. This CDR3 has 16 amino acids. Germline V gene data show CDR1 as MGHDK and CDR2 as SYGVNS. After extraction with the RNeasy kit, roughly 0.45 to 1 ug of the RNA was reverse transcribed using random hexamers. An immunoSEQ multiplex PCR generated amplified TCR beta CDR3 products spanning 54 Vbeta and 13 Jbeta. TCRdb reanalysed the immunoSEQ multiplex PCR reads using MiXCR and keeps one entry per CDR3 protein. The sample carries tens of thousands of distinct CDR3 sequences, roughly 94% recorded once. For this clonotype: The antigen is not known.

What was sequenced was CD8+ T cells from PBMCs. The TCR was taken from a human donor with Susac syndrome. The gene calls are TRBV25-1 and TRBJ1-6; 8 bases are a match to TRBD1. This CDR3 is CASSEWPAGGGSPLHF. CDR3 nucleotide sequence: TGTGCCAGCAGTGAATGGCCGGCAGGGGGCGGTTCACCCCTCCACTTT.